This T cell receptor (beta chain) was captured by sequencing in a study of cytomegalovirus exposure and HLA in healthy donors. A note on this clone: Its antigen remains unknown.

Points from the study as a whole: For TCR beta chains, V- and J-gene trimming was later linked to a missense DCLRE1C variant. The authors considered a cluster of highly shared sequence variants likely to be a sequencing artifact. Most TCR beta V segments were productive about 87% or about 30% of the time in an earlier analysis. The study put some 150 TCR beta chains on its list as cytomegalovirus-associated.

PCR involved 60 Vbeta and 13 Jbeta primers. Assay used: immunoSEQ multiplex PCR; TCRdb lists only in-frame clones, some missing. The repertoire holds some 110,000 clones, around 69% seen once, with 16% in the top ten. Germline values: CDR1 MNHEY, CDR2 SMNVEV (reference sequence). This CDR3 spans 13 amino acids. Trimming removed 0 bases from V and 0 bases from J, with 3 bases in between. The clonotype originates from a man aged 50 or older in good health and CMV-seropositive. This chain connects TRBV27 to TRBJ2-7; D ambiguous. Source material: PBMCs. The CDR3: CASSLSVSYEQYF. The CDR3 bases are TGTGCCAGCAGTTTATCCGTCTCCTACGAGCAGTACTTC.